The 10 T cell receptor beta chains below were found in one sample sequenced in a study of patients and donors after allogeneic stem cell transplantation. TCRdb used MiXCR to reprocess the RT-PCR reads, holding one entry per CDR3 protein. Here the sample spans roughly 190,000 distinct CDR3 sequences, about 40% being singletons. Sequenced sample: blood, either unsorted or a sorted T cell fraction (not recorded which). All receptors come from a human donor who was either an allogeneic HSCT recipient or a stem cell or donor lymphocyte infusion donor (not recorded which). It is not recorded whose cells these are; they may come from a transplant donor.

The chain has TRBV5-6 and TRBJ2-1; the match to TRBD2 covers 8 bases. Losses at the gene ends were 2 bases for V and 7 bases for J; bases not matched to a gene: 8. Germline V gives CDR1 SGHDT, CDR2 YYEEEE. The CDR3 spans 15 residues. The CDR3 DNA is TGTGCCAGCAGCTTCCCCCCGGGAGGGAGTAATGAGCAGTTCTTC. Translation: CASSFPPGGSNEQFF.

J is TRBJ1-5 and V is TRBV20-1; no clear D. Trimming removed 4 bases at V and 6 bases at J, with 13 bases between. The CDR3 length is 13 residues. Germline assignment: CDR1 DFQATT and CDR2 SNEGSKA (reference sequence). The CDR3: CSANFMGGQPQHF. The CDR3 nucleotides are TGCAGTGCTAATTTTATGGGCGGTCAGCCCCAGCATTTT.

The CDR3 loop reads CASSPTDPNTEAFF. The CDR3 coding sequence is TGTGCCAGCAGTCCGACAGACCCGAACACTGAAGCTTTCTTT. This rearrangement joins TRBV27 to TRBJ1-1; a weak D match, TRBD1 (5 bases). Germline assignment: CDR1 MNHEY and CDR2 SMNVEV (reference sequence). This CDR3 region has 14 residues. Trimming pared 5 bases from V and 1 base from J, leaving 11 bases between.

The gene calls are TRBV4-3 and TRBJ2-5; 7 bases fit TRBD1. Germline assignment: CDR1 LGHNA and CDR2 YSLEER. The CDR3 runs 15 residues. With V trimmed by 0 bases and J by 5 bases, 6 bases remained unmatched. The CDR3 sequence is CASSQDMTGSETQYF. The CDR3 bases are TGCGCCAGCAGCCAAGATATGACAGGGTCGGAGACCCAGTACTTC.

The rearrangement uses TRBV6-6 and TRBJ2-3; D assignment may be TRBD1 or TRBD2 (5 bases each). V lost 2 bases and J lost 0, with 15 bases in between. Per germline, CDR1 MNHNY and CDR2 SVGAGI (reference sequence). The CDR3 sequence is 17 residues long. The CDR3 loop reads CASSYDGAPRSTDTQYF. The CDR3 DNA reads TGTGCCAGCAGTTACGACGGGGCCCCGCGGAGCACAGATACGCAGTATTTT.

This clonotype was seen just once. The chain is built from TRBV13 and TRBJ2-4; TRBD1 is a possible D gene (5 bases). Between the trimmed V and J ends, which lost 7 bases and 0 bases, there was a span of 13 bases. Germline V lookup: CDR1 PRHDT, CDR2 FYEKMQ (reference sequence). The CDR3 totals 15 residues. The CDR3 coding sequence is TGTGCCAGCACCTCGGACACTCTAGCCAAAAACATTCAGTACTTC. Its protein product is CASTSDTLAKNIQYF.

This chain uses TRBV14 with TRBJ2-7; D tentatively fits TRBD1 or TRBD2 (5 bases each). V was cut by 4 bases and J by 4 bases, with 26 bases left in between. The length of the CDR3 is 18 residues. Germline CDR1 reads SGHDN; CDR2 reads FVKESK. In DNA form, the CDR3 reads TGTGCCAGCAGCCTCTCTGGCGGCGCGGGTTGGGGCAAATACGAGCAGTACTTC. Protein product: CASSLSGGAGWGKYEQYF.

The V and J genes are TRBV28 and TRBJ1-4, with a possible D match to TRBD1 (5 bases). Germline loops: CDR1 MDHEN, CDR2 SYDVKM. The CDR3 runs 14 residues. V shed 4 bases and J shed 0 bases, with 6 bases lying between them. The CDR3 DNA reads TGTGCCAGCAGTTGGGACGCAACTAATGAAAAACTGTTTTTT. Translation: CASSWDATNEKLFF.

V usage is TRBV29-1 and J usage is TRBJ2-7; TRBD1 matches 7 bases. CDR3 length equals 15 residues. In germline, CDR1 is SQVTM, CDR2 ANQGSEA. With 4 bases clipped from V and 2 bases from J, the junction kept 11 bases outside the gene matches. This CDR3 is CSVAPRDSGPYEQYF. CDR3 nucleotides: TGCAGCGTTGCCCCCAGGGACAGTGGGCCCTACGAGCAGTACTTC.

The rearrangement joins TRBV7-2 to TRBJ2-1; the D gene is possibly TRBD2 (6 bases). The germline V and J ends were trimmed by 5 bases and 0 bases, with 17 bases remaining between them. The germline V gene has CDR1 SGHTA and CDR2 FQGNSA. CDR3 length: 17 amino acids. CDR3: CASSRTLRDSSYNEQFF. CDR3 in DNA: TGTGCCAGCAGCCGTACCCTCCGGGACTCCTCCTACAATGAGCAGTTCTTC. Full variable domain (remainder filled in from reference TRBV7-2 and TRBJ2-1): GAGVSQSPSNKVTEKGKDVELRCDPISGHTALYWYRQSLGQGLEFLIYFQGNSAPDKSGLPSDRFSAERTGGSVSTLTIQRTQQEDSAVYLCASSRTLRDSSYNEQFFGPGTRLTVL.